A single sample gave rise to the 27 T cell receptor beta chains below, sequenced in a study of post-analysis software for immune sequencing data. Incorporated into the TCR beta cDNA libraries were unique molecular identifiers, which served to reduce PCR and sequencing biases. In TCRdb, the PCR reads were re-called with MiXCR into one record per CDR3 protein. The sample has 600,000 to 750,000 distinct CDR3 sequences, about 60% seen once. The study, taken as a whole, reports: Patients carried several TRBV segments more frequently than controls did, and TRBV5-6, TRBV5-1 and TRBV20-1 were among them.

These receptors lack a known antigen. The material sequenced was blood. The source is a girl aged 2-10 years with multiple sclerosis.

This clonotype showed up just once. The chain links TRBV12-3 or TRBV12-4 to TRBJ1-4; D is unclear. This CDR3 region has 13 residues. Trimming pared 0 bases from V and 5 bases from J, leaving 4 bases between. CDR3 sequence (DNA): TGTGCCAGCAGTTTAGCGAGGAATGAAAAACTGTTTTTT. Protein: CASSLARNEKLFF.

The chain is built from TRBV9 and TRBJ2-3; TRBD1 or TRBD2 may be the D gene (9 bases each). Deletions cut 0 bases from V and 6 bases from J, with 20 bases between. CDR1 is SGDLS, CDR2 YYNGEE, per germline. The CDR3 covers 17 residues. CDR3 loop: CASSVDGQGTSWDTQYF. In DNA form, the CDR3 reads TGTGCCAGCAGCGTAGACGGACAGGGGACTAGCTGGGATACGCAGTATTTT.

This clonotype was recorded a few times. The V and J genes are TRBV6-6 and TRBJ1-2; TRBD1 agrees at 10 bases. Germline trimming cut 5 bases from V and 1 base from J; bases unmatched to any gene: 4. The germline V gene encodes CDR1 MNHNY and CDR2 SVGAGI (reference sequence). The CDR3 covers 15 residues. In nucleotides, the CDR3 is TGTGCCAGCAGTGAGACAGGGGGCGATAACTATGGCTACACCTTC. Encoded protein: CASSETGGDNYGYTF.

V and J are TRBV29-1 and TRBJ1-4; D is unresolved. V lost 7 bases, J lost 8 bases, and 8 bases lay in between. The CDR3 is 10 amino acids. Germline V gene lookup returns CDR1 SQVTM and CDR2 ANQGSEA. The CDR3 bases are TGCAGCGCTGGGCGCGAAAAACTGTTTTTT. Its protein is CSAGREKLFF.

This chain connects TRBV29-1 to TRBJ2-7; 8 nucleotides line up with TRBD1. CDR3 size: 13 residues. The ends lost 5 bases at V and 0 bases at J; junction bases unmatched: 3. Germline V gene lookup returns CDR1 SQVTM and CDR2 ANQGSEA. Here the CDR3 DNA reads TGCAGCGTTCGGACAGGGCTCTCCTACGAGCAGTACGTC. Translation gives CSVRTGLSYEQYV.

This clonotype has a single count. The chain links TRBV7-2 to TRBJ2-3, with unresolved D. Per the germline V gene, CDR1 is SGHTA and CDR2 is FQGNSA. Deletions cut 3 bases from V and 0 bases from J, with 10 bases between. There are 15 residues in the CDR3. CDR3 nucleotide sequence: TGTGCCAGCAGCTTGCGGACCCACAGCACAGATACGCAGTATTTT. As protein: CASSLRTHSTDTQYF.

This clonotype came up a few times. The V gene is TRBV6-6, the J gene TRBJ2-4; no definite D call. Germline assignment: CDR1 MNHNY and CDR2 SVGAGI (reference sequence). V shed 0 bases and J shed 13 bases, with 13 bases lying between them. The CDR3 has 13 residues. The CDR3 is CASSYSRHPEQYF. The CDR3 nucleotides are TGTGCCAGCAGTTACTCGAGGCACCCTGAGCAGTACTTC.

The rearrangement uses TRBV3-1 and TRBJ1-3; 7 bases agree with TRBD1. V shed 3 bases, J shed 2 bases, and the junction held 7 bases outside the gene matches. There are 16 residues in the CDR3. In germline, CDR1 is LGHDT, CDR2 YNNKEL (reference sequence). The CDR3 is CASSQANTGAGNTIYF. The CDR3 bases are TGTGCCAGCAGCCAGGCTAACACAGGGGCTGGAAACACCATATATTTT.

The CDR3 coding sequence is TGTGCCAGCAGCTTAGAACTAGCGGGGACCGTTAGCACAGATACGCAGTATTTT. Protein: CASSLELAGTVSTDTQYF. This chain uses TRBV7-2 with TRBJ2-3; TRBD2 aligns across 10 bases. V was pared by 1 base and J by 0 bases, with 7 bases of the junction left unmatched. The CDR3 is 18 amino acids. The V gene's germline CDR1 is SGHTA and CDR2 FQGNSA.

This clonotype was seen a single time. The chain joins TRBV7-2 to TRBJ1-2; 10 bases align to TRBD1. Germline-derived CDR1 and CDR2 are SGHTA and FQGNSA. The V and J ends lost 5 bases and 3 bases, in that order; junction bases with no gene match: 15. The CDR3 length is 18 residues. The CDR3 is CASSLEGSGTGVHYGYTF. The CDR3 coding sequence is TGTGCCAGCAGCCTAGAGGGCTCCGGGACAGGGGTTCACTATGGCTACACCTTC.

The CDR3, as DNA: TGTGCCAGCAGCCAACAAGTCAATCAGCCCCAGCATTTT. This encodes CASSQQVNQPQHF. The chain has TRBV14 and TRBJ1-5; the D is unclear. The V gene's germline CDR1 is SGHDN and CDR2 FVKESK. Trimming took off 2 bases at V and 3 bases at J, with 5 bases between the two ends. The CDR3 contains 13 residues.

The CDR3: CASKYQGPNTGELFF. CDR3 coding DNA: TGTGCCAGCAAATATCAGGGGCCGAACACCGGGGAGCTGTTTTTT. The rearrangement links TRBV2 to TRBJ2-2; D might be TRBD1 (6 bases). This CDR3 has 15 residues. Germline CDR1 SNHLY, CDR2 FYNNEI. V dropped 7 bases and J dropped 0 bases, with 12 bases sitting between them.

The chain joins TRBV12-3 or TRBV12-4 to TRBJ1-5; TRBD1 aligns across 9 bases. The ends lost 6 bases at V and 7 bases at J; junction bases unmatched: 10. This CDR3 has 15 residues. For the CDR3, the DNA is TGTGCCAGCAGCCCTGGGACAGGGCAACGACAGCCCCAGCATTTT. It codes for CASSPGTGQRQPQHF.

This chain links TRBV6-5 with TRBJ2-5; D possibly corresponds to TRBD2 (6 bases). Germline CDR1 reads MNHEY; CDR2 reads SVGAGI. The ends were cut back, 6 bases at V and 4 bases at J, with 18 bases in the middle. The length of the CDR3 is 15 residues. The DNA for the CDR3 is TGTGCCAGCAGCTCTGCCCGGCTAGCGAGAGAGACCCAGTACTTC. Translated: CASSSARLARETQYF.

J is TRBJ2-1 and V is TRBV12-3 or TRBV12-4, with D tentatively TRBD2 (7 bases). The CDR3 contains 16 residues. V was shortened by 7 bases and J by 3 bases, with 19 bases between the two germline ends. The CDR3 loop is CASTDSGGIVYNEQFF. The CDR3 nucleotides are TGTGCCAGCACAGACTCGGGGGGCATCGTCTACAATGAGCAGTTCTTC.

This clonotype was counted a few times. The CDR3 coding sequence is TGCAGCGTTGATTCCCCGCCCGTCAGGATGAACGGCTACACCTTC. It specifies CSVDSPPVRMNGYTF. This chain uses TRBV29-1 with TRBJ1-2; D unresolved. The germline V gene has CDR1 SQVTM and CDR2 ANQGSEA. The CDR3 sequence is 15 residues long. V was pared by 3 bases and J by 8 bases, with 22 bases between.

The rearrangement links TRBV7-6 to TRBJ2-5; D call uncertain. The CDR3 is 14 amino acids. Germline V gene sequence: CDR1 SGHVS, CDR2 FNYEAQ. With 0 bases removed from V and 0 bases from J, the gap between germline ends came to 5 bases. The CDR3 DNA reads as TGTGCCAGCAGCTTAGCGTGGTACCAAGAGACCCAGTACTTC. The encoded protein is CASSLAWYQETQYF.

CDR3 region: CSARNHIGGTQYF. The CDR3 DNA reads TGCAGTGCTAGAAACCACATCGGCGGGACCCAGTACTTC. The V call is TRBV20-1, the J call TRBJ2-5; D gene uncertain. The CDR3 sequence is 13 residues long. Germline loops: CDR1 DFQATT, CDR2 SNEGSKA (reference sequence). V was cut by 2 bases and J by 7 bases, with 14 bases left in between.

This clonotype was seen more than once but under ten times. This chain links TRBV10-3 with TRBJ2-3; the D gene is possibly TRBD1 (6 bases). The CDR3 has 13 amino acids. V lost 6 bases to trimming and J lost 8 bases, with 15 bases between them. Germline values: CDR1 ENHRY, CDR2 SYGVKD. The CDR3 DNA follows: TGTGCCATCAGGGGGCCAGGGGAGACTACGCAGTATTTT. The encoded protein is CAIRGPGETTQYF.

V and J are TRBV7-2 and TRBJ2-3, with 11 bases fitting TRBD2. V lost 4 bases and J lost 1; bases outside the gene matches: 7. The CDR3 runs 17 residues. Per germline, CDR1 SGHTA and CDR2 FQGNSA. CDR3: CASSSPRGLAGTDTQYF. The CDR3 coding sequence is TGTGCCAGCAGCTCCCCTCGGGGACTAGCGGGCACAGATACGCAGTATTTT.

The chain uses TRBV6-5 and TRBJ2-7, with 7 bases fitting TRBD1. Germline lookup yields CDR1 MNHEY and CDR2 SVGAGI. CDR3 length equals 13 residues. The V and J ends lost 10 bases and 5 bases, in that order; junction bases with no gene match: 11. The CDR3 bases are TGTGCCACCAGGACAGGCCCCTTCCACGAGCAGTACTTC. Amino acid sequence: CATRTGPFHEQYF.

V gene TRBV29-1 combines with J gene TRBJ2-1; tentative D call: TRBD2 (6 bases). The CDR3 extends over 12 amino acids. V was clipped by 7 bases and J by 8 bases, with 15 bases between them. Germline CDR1 is SQVTM and CDR2 is ANQGSEA. CDR3 coding DNA: TGCAGCGCCGGGACTTTGGGGGATGAGCAGTTCTTC. Translating gives CSAGTLGDEQFF.

V and J are TRBV12-3 or TRBV12-4 and TRBJ1-2, with D perhaps matching TRBD1 (6 bases). The CDR3 covers 17 residues. The ends were cut back, 4 bases at V and 2 bases at J, with 20 bases in the middle. The CDR3 DNA sequence: TGTGCCAGCAGTTCTTCTCCACTGGGGGGGCACAACTATGGCTACACCTTC. Its translation is CASSSSPLGGHNYGYTF.

V is TRBV29-1 and J is TRBJ2-4; D gene uncertain. The CDR3 totals 13 residues. V was clipped by 4 bases and J by 0 bases, with 7 bases between them. Germline CDR1 is SQVTM and CDR2 is ANQGSEA. CDR3 sequence: CSVGVVAKNIQYF. As DNA, the CDR3 is TGCAGCGTTGGGGTCGTAGCCAAAAACATTCAGTACTTC.

The CDR3 DNA reads TGTGCCAGCAGTCCCACCGGGACCTCGGGTCACTACGAGCAGTACTTC. This sequence encodes CASSPTGTSGHYEQYF. The V call is TRBV12-3 or TRBV12-4, the J call TRBJ2-7, with D perhaps being TRBD1 or TRBD2 (5 bases each). V lost 5 bases and J lost 3, with 20 bases in between. CDR3 length: 16 amino acids.

The CDR3 region is CSAYLRGGGEQYF. The CDR3 DNA follows: TGCAGTGCTTATCTCCGTGGCGGGGGGGAGCAGTACTTC. V and J are TRBV20-1 and TRBJ2-7; 8 bases are a match to TRBD2. Per germline, CDR1 DFQATT and CDR2 SNEGSKA (reference sequence). This CDR3 is built from 13 residues. J lost 7 bases, V lost 5 bases, and 10 bases had no gene match.

Comments on this clonotype: Sequence at one end of the junction differs from germline and may be a read error. This chain's CDR3 is CANSQEVGVQPQHF. The CDR3 DNA sequence: TGTGCCAACAGCCAAGAGGTAGGGGTACAGCCCCAGCATTTT. The rearrangement links TRBV3-1 to TRBJ1-5; TRBD1 is a possible D gene (5 bases). Germline loops: CDR1 LGHDT, CDR2 YNNKEL (reference sequence). The CDR3 covers 14 residues.